Included here is one TCR beta chain sequence, with context. CDR1 and CDR2 (germline): ENHRY, SYGVKD. Trimming took 5 bases from V and 1 from J, leaving 12 bases between them. This CDR3 region has 15 residues. In the original workflow: From reference gene primer amplification, estimates of nucleated cell counts were derived. The table came from immunoSEQ multiplex PCR; TCRdb's copy has only in-frame clones and leaves some out. That table is the source of V, J and clone size, and D and trimming were worked out from the DNA. The sample consists of roughly 230,000 clones, 85% to 90% of them appearing once. The data stem from a study of blood T cell repertoires in COVID-19. About the research overall: PBMCs, B-cell-depleted T cells, or T cells provided the cDNA or gDNA that made up the material.

This chain joins TRBV10-3 and TRBJ2-1; D is unresolved. Specimen: peripheral blood. The clonotype originates from an older woman with COVID-19, enrolled during active disease. CDR3 in amino acids: CAISSLDRSYNEQFF. The CDR3 DNA sequence: TGTGCCATCAGTTCACTCGATCGGTCCTACAATGAGCAGTTCTTC.